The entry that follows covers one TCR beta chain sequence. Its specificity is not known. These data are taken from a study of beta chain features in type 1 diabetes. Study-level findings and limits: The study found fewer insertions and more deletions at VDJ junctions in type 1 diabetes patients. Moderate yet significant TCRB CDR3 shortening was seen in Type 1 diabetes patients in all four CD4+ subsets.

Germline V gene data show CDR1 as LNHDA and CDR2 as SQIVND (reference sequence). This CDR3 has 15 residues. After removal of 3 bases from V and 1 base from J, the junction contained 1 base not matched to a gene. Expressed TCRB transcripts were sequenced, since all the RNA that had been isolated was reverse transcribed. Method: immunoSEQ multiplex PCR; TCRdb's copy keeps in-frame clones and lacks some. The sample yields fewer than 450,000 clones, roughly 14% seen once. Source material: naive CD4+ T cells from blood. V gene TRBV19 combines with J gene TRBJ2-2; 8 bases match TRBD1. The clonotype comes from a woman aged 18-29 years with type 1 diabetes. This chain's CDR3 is CASSIGTGNTGELFF. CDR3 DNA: TGTGCCAGTAGTATCGGGACAGGGAACACCGGGGAGCTGTTTTTT.